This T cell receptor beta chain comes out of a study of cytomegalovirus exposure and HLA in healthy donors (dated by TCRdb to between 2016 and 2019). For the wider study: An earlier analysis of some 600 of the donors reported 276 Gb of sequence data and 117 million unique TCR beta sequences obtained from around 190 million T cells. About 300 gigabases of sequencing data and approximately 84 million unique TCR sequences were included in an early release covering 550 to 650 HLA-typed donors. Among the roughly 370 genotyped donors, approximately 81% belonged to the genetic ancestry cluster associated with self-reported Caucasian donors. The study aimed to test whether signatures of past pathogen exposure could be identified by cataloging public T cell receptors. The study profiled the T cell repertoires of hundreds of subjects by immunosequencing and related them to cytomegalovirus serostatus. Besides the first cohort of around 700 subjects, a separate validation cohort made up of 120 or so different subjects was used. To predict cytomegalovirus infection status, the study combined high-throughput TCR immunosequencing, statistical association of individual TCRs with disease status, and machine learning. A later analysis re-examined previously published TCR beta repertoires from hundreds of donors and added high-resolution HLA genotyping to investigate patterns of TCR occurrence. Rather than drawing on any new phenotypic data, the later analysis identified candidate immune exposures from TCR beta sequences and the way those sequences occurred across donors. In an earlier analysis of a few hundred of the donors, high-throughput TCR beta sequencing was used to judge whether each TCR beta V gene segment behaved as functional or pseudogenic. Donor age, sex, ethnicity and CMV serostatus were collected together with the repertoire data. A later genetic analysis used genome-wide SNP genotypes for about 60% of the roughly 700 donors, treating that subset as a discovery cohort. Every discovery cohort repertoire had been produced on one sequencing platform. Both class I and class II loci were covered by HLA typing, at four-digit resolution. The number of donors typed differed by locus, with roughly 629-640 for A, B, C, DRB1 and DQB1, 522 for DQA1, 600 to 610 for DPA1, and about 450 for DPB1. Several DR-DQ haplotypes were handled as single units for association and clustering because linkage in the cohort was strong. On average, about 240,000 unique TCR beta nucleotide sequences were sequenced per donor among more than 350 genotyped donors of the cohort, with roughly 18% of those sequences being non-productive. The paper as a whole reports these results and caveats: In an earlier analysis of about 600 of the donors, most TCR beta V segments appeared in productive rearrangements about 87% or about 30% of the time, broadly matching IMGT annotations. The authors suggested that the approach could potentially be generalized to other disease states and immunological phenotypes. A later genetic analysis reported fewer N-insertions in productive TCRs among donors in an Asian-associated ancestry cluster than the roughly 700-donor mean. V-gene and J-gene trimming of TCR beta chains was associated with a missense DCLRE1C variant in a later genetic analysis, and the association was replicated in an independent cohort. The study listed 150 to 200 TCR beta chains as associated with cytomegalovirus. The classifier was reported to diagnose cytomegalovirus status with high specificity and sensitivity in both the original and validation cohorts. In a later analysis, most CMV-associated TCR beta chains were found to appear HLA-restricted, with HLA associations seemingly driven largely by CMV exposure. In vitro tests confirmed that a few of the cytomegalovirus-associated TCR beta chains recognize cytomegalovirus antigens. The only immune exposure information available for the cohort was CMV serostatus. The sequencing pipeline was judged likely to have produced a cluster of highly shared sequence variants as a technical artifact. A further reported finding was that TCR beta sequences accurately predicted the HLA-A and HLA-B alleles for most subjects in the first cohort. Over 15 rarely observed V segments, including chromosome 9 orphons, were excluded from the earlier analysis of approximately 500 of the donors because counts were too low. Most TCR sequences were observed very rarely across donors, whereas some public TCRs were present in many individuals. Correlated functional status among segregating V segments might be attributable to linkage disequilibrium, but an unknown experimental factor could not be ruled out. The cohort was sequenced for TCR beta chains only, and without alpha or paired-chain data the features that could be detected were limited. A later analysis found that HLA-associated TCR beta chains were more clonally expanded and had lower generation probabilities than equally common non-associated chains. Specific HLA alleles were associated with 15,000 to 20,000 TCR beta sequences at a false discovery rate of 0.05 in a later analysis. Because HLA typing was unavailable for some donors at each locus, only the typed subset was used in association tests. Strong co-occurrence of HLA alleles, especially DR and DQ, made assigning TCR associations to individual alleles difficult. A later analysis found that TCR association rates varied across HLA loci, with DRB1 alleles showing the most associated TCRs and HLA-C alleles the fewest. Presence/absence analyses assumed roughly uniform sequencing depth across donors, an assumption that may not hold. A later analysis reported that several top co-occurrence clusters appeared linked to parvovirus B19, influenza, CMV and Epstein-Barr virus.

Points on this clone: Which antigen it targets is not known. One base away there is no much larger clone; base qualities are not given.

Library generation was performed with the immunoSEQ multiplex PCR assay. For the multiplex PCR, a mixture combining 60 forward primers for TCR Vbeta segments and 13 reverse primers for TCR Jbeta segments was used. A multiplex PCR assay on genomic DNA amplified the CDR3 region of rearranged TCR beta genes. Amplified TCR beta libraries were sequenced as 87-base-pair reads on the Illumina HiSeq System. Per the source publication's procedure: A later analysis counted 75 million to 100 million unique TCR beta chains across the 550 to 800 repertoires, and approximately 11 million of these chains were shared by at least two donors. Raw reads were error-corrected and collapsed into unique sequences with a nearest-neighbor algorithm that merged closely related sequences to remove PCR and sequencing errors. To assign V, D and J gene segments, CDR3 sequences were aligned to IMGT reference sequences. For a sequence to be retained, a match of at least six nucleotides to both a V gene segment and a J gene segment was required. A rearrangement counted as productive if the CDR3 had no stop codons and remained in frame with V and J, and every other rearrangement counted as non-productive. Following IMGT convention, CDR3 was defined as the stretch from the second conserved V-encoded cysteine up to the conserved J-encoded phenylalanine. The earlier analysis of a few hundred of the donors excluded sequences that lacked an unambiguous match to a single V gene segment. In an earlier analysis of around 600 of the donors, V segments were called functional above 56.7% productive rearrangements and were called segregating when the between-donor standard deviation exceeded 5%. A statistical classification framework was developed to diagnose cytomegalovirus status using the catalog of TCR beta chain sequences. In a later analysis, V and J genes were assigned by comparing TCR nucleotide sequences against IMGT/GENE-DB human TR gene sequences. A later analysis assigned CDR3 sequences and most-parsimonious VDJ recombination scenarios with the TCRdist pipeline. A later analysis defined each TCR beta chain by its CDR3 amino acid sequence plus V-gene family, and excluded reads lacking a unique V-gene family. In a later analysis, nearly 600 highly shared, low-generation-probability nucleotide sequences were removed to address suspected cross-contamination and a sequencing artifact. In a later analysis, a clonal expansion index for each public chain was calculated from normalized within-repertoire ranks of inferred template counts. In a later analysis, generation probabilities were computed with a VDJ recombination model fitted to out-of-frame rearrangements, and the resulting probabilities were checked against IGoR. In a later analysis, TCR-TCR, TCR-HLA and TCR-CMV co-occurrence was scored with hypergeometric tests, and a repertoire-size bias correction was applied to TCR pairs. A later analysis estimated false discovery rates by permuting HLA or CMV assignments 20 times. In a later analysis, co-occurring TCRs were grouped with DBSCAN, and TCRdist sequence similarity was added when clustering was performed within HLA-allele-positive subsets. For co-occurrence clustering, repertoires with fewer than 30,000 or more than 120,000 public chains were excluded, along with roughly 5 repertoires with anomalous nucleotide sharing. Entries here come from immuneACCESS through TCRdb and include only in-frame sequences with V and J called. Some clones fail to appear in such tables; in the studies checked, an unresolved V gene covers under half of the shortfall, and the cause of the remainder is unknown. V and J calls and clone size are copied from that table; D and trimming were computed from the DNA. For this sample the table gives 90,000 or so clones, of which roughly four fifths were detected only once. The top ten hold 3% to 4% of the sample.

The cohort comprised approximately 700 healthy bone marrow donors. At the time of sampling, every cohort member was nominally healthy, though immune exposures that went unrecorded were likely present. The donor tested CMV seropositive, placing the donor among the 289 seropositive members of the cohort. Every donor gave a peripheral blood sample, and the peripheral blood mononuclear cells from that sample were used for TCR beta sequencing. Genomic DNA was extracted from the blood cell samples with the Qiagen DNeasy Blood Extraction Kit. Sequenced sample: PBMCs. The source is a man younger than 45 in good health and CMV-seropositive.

The nucleotide sequence reads TGTGCCTGGAGTGGAGGGAGGGATCAGCCCCAGCATTTT. This gives the protein CAWSGGRDQPQHF. Here the chain combines TRBV30 and TRBJ1-5, with no confident D gene call. From a lookup of the germline V gene (reference sequence), CDR1 and CDR2 are GTSNPN and SVGIG. V gives up 1 base and J gives up 5 bases, and the segment between their germline ends measures 9 bases. From its cysteine to its phenylalanine, the CDR3 spans 13 amino acids. CDR3 DNA is the only sequence kept; it has 39 bases, read in frame from the first base.